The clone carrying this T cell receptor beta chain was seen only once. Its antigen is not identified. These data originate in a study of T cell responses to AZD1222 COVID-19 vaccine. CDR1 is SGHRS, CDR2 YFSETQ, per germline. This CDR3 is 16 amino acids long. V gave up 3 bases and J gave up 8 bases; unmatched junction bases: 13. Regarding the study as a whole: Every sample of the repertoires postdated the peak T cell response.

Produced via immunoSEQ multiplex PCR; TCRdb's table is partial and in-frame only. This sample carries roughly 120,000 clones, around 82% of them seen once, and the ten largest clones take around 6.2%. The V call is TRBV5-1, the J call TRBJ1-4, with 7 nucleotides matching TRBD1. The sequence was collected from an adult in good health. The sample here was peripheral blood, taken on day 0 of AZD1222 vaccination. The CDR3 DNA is TGCGCCAGCAGCTCCCAGGGTGAGGGGGCTGGAGAAAAACTGTTTTTT. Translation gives CASSSQGEGAGEKLFF.